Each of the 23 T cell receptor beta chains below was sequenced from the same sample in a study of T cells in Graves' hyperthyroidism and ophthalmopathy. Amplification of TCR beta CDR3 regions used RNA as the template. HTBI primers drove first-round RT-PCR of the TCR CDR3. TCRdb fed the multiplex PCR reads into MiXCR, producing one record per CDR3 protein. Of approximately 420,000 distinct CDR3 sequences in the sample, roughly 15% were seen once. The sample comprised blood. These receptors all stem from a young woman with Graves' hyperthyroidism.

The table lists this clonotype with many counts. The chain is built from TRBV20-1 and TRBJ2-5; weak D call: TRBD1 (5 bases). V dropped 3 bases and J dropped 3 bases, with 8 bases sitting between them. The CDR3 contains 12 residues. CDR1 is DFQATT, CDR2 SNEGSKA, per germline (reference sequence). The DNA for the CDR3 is TGCAGTGCTAGGGGGCAGGAAGAGACCCAGTACTTC. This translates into CSARGQEETQYF.

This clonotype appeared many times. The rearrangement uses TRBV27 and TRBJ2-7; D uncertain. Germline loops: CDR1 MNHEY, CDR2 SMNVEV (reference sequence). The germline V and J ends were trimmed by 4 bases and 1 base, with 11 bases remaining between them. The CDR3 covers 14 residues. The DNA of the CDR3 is TGTGCCAGCAGTTCGAGGTTTCAATCCTACGAGCAGTACTTC. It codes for CASSSRFQSYEQYF.

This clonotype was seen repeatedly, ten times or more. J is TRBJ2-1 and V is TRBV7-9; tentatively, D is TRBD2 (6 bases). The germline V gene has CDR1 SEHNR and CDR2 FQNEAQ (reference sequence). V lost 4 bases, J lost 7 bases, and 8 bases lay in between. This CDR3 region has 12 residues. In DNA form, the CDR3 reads TGTGCCAGCAGCTCGGCGGGGAATGAGCAGTTCTTC. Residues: CASSSAGNEQFF.

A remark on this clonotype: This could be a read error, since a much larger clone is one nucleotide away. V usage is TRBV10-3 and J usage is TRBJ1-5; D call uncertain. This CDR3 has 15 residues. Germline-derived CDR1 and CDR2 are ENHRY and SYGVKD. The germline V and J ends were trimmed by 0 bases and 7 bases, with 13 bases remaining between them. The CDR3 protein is CAISESGVVGQPQHF. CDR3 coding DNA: TGTGCCATCAGTGAGTCTGGGGTAGTGGGGCAGCCCCAGCATTTT.

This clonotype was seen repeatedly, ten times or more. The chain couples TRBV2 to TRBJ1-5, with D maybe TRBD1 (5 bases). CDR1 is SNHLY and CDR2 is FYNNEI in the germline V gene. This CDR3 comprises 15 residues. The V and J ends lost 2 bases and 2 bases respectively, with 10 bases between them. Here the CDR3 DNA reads TGTGCCAGCAGTGAACTGGGGGTGGGCAATCAGCCCCAGCATTTT. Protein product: CASSELGVGNQPQHF.

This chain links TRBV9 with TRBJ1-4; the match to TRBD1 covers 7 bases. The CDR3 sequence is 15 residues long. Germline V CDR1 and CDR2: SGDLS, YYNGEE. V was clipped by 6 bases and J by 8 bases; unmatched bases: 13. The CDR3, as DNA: TGTGCCAGCACCGGACTAGCAGGGGGGGGGGAAAAACTGTTTTTT. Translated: CASTGLAGGGEKLFF. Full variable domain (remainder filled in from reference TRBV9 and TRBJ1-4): DSGVTQTPKHLITATGQRVTLRCSPRSGDLSVYWYQQSLDQGLQFLIQYYNGEERAKGNILERFSAQQFPDLHSELNLSSLELGDSALYFCASTGLAGGGEKLFFGSGTQLSVL.

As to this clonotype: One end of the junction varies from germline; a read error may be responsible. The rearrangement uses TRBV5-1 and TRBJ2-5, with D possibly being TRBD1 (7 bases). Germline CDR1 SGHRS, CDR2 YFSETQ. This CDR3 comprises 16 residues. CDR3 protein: CASGLEGTALGETQYF. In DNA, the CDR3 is TGCGCCAGCGGCTTGGAGGGGACAGCCCTGGGGGAGACCCAGTACTTC.

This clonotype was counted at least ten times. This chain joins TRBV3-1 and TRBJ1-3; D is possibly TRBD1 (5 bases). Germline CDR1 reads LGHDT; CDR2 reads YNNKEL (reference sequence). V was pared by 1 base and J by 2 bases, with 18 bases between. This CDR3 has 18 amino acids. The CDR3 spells CASSQGQTSTAAGNTIYF. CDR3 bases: TGTGCCAGCAGCCAAGGACAAACATCGACAGCAGCTGGAAACACCATATATTTT. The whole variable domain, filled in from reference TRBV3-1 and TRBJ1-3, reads DTAVSQTPKYLVTQMGNDKSIKCEQNLGHDTMYWYKQDSKKFLKIMFSYNNKELIINETVPNRFSPKSPDKAHLNLHINSLELGDSAVYFCASSQGQTSTAAGNTIYFGEGSWLTVV.

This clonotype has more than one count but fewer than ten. CDR3 DNA sequence: TGTGCCAGTAGCACACGCAGGGGCGGCGAGCAGTACTTC. This encodes CASSTRRGGEQYF. V and J are TRBV19 and TRBJ2-7; TRBD1 is a possible D gene (6 bases). Per the germline V gene, CDR1 is LNHDA and CDR2 is SQIVND (reference sequence). Trimming left V 6 bases short and J 6 bases short, with 15 bases between. The CDR3 has 13 residues.

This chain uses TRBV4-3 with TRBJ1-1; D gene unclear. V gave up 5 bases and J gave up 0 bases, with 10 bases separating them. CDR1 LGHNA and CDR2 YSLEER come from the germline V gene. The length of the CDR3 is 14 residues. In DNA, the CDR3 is TGCGCCAGCAGCGGAGGAGGGATGAACACTGAAGCTTTCTTT. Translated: CASSGGGMNTEAFF.

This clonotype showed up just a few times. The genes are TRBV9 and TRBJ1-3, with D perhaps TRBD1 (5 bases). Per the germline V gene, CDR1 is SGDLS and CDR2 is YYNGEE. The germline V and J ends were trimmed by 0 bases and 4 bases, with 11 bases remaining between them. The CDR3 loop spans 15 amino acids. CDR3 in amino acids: CASSVAGGAGNTIYF. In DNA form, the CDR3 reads TGTGCCAGCAGCGTAGCGGGAGGGGCAGGAAACACCATATATTTT.

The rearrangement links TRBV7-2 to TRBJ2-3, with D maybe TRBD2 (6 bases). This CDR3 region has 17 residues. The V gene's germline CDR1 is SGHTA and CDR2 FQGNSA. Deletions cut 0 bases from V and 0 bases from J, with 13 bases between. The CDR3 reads CASSLAGGATSTDTQYF. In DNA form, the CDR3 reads TGTGCCAGCAGCTTAGCGGGAGGAGCTACTAGCACAGATACGCAGTATTTT.

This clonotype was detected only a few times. Written as DNA, the CDR3 is TGCAGTGCTAGAAAAGGACTAGCGTCCTACGAGCAGTACTTC. It yields the protein CSARKGLASYEQYF. The rearrangement links TRBV20-1 to TRBJ2-7, with 9 positions matching TRBD2. This CDR3 is 14 amino acids long. The V and J ends lost 2 bases and 1 base, in that order; junction bases with no gene match: 3. Germline V gives CDR1 DFQATT, CDR2 SNEGSKA (reference sequence).

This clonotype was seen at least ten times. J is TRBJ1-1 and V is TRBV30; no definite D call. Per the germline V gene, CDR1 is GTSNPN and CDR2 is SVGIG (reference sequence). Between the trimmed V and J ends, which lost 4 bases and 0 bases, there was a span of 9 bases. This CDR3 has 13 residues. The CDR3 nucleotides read TGTGCCTGGATGGGCAATTTGAACACTGAAGCTTTCTTT. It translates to CAWMGNLNTEAFF.

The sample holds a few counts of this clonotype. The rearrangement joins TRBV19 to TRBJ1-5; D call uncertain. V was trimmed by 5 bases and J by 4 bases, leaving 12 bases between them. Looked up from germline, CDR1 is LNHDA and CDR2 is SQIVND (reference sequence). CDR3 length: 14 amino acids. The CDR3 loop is CASSPRGGNQPQHF. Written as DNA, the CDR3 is TGTGCCAGTAGTCCCCGCGGAGGGAATCAGCCCCAGCATTTT.

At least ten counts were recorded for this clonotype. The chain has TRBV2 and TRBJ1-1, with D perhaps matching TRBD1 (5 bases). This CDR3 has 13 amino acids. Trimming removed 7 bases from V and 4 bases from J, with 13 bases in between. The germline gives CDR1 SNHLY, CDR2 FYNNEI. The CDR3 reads CASIGDIITEAFF. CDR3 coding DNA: TGTGCCAGCATAGGGGATATTATCACTGAAGCTTTCTTT.

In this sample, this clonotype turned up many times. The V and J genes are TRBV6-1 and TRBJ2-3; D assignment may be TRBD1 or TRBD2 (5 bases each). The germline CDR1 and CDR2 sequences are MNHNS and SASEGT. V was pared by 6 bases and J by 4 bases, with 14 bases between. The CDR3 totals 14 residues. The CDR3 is CASSGTRGADTQYF. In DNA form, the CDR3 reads TGTGCCAGCAGCGGTACTAGGGGTGCAGATACGCAGTATTTT.

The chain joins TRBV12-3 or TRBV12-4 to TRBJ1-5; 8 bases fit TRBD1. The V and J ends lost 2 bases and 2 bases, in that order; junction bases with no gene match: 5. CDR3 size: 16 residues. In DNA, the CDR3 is TGTGCCAGCAGTTTAAGGGTACAGGGGGGCAATCAGCCCCAGCATTTT. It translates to CASSLRVQGGNQPQHF.

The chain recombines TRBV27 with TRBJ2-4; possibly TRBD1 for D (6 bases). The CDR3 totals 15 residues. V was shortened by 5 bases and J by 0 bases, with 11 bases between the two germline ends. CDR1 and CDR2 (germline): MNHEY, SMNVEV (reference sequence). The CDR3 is CASSVGQTAKNIQYF. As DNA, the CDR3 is TGTGCCAGCAGTGTCGGACAGACAGCCAAAAACATTCAGTACTTC.

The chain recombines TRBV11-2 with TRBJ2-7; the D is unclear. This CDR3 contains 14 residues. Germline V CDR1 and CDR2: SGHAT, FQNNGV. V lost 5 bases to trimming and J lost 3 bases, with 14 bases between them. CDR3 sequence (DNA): TGTGCCAGCAGCCAAGATTGGGGAAACTACGAGCAGTACTTC. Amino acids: CASSQDWGNYEQYF.

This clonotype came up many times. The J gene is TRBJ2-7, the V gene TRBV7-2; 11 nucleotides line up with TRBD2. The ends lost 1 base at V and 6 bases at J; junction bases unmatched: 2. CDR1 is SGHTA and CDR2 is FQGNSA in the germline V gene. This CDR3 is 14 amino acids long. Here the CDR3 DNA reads TGTGCCAGCAGCTTAGGACTAGCGGGAAGCGAGCAGTACTTC. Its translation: CASSLGLAGSEQYF.

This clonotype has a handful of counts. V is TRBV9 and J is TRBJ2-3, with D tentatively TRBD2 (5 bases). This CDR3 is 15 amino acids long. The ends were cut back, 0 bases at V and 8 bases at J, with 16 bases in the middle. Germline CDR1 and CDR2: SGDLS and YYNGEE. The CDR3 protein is CASSVAERLAGTQYF. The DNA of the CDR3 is TGTGCCAGCAGCGTAGCTGAACGACTCGCGGGTACGCAGTATTTT.

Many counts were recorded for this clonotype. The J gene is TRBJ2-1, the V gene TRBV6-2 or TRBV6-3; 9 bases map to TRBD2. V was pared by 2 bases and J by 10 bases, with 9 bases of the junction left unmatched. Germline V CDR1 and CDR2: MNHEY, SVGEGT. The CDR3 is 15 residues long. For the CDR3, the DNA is TGTGCCAGCAGTTACGGCGCGGGAGGGCCTGTCGAGCAGTTCTTC. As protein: CASSYGAGGPVEQFF.